The 7 T cell receptor beta chains below come from one sample, sequenced in a study of blood T cell repertoires in COVID-19. Libraries were prepared by immunoSEQ multiplex PCR; TCRdb keeps only in-frame clonotypes and omits some of them. This sample has 98,000 or so clones, with roughly four fifths found just once. Sequencing used peripheral blood. Receptor source: a man in his sixties with acute or convalescent COVID-19.

The gene calls are TRBV7-9 and TRBJ2-5; D ambiguous. Germline loops: CDR1 SEHNR, CDR2 FQNEAQ (reference sequence). CDR3 length equals 14 residues. Between the trimmed V and J ends, which lost 1 base and 2 bases, there was a span of 8 bases. This CDR3 reads CASSLGAVQETQYF. DNA of the CDR3: TGTGCCAGCAGCTTAGGGGCAGTACAAGAGACCCAGTACTTC. Based on the CDR3 plus reference TRBV7-9 and TRBJ2-5, the full variable domain is DTGVSQNPRHKITKRGQNVTFRCDPISEHNRLYWYRQTLGQGPEFLTYFQNEAQLEKSRLLSDRFSAERPKGSFSTLEIQRTEQGDSAMYLCASSLGAVQETQYFGPGTRLLVL.

The chain joins TRBV6-1 to TRBJ2-3; weak D call: TRBD2 (6 bases). The CDR3 loop spans 16 amino acids. V gave up 3 bases and J gave up 5 bases, with 18 bases separating them. The V gene's germline CDR1 is MNHNS and CDR2 SASEGT. CDR3 DNA sequence: TGTGCCAGCAGTGAGGTCCCCCGGGGGAGAATAGATACGCAGTATTTT. Translated, it gives CASSEVPRGRIDTQYF.

Concerning this clone: At one end the junction does not follow the germline gene, possibly because of a read error. The rearrangement joins TRBV5-1 to TRBJ2-7; TRBD2 aligns across 7 bases. The CDR3 is made up of 14 amino acids. Germline lookup yields CDR1 SGHRS and CDR2 YFSETQ. CDR3 DNA sequence: TGCGCCAGCAGCTTGGCGACTAGCTCCGACGAGCAGTACTTC. Translated: CASSLATSSDEQYF.

This CDR3 is CASSLEGPGTGWTEAFF. As DNA, the CDR3 is TGCGCCAGCAGCTTGGAAGGCCCAGGGACAGGGTGGACTGAAGCTTTCTTT. The V and J genes are TRBV5-1 and TRBJ1-1; 9 bases are a match to TRBD1. The germline V gene has CDR1 SGHRS and CDR2 YFSETQ. This CDR3 has 17 amino acids. V shed 0 bases, J shed 5 bases, and the junction held 11 bases outside the gene matches.

This rearrangement joins TRBV5-1 to TRBJ1-1; D ambiguous. The V end lost 0 bases, the J end lost 4 bases, and 13 bases lay between the germline ends. CDR1 and CDR2 (germline): SGHRS, YFSETQ. This CDR3 is 15 amino acids long. The CDR3 loop reads CASSLEAGRGTEAFF. CDR3 DNA sequence: TGCGCCAGCAGCTTGGAGGCGGGCAGAGGCACTGAAGCTTTCTTT. The entire variable domain, with the rest obtained from reference TRBV5-1 and TRBJ1-1, is as follows: KAGVTQTPRYLIKTRGQQVTLSCSPISGHRSVSWYQQTPGQGLQFLFEYFSETQRNKGNFPGRFSGRQFSNSRSEMNVSTLELGDSALYLCASSLEAGRGTEAFFGQGTRLTVV.

The gene calls are TRBV7-2 and TRBJ2-2; 8 bases match TRBD2. Germline trimming cut 5 bases from V and 5 bases from J; bases unmatched to any gene: 7. Germline assignment: CDR1 SGHTA and CDR2 FQGNSA. The CDR3 runs 15 residues. CDR3 coding DNA: TGTGCCAGCAGCCAGAGCGGGAGCTGGACCGGGGAGCTGTTTTTT. It specifies CASSQSGSWTGELFF.

This chain links TRBV24-1 with TRBJ2-3, with D possibly being TRBD2 (6 bases). The CDR3 is 18 amino acids. Trimming shortened V by 4 bases and J by 2 bases, and 21 bases separated the two germline ends. The germline V gene encodes CDR1 KGHDR and CDR2 SFDVKD. The CDR3: CATSEPERLGGATDTQYF. In DNA form, the CDR3 reads TGTGCCACCAGTGAGCCCGAGCGCCTTGGAGGGGCCACAGATACGCAGTATTTT.